Listed below are T cell receptor beta chains from one sample, sequenced in a study of T-cell reconstitution after alpha-beta-depleted transplantation in children. TCRdb passed the PCR reads through MiXCR, listing each CDR3 protein once. Of 280,000 or so distinct CDR3 sequences in the sample, approximately 10% are singletons; the top ten hold less than 25%. The specimen comprised peripheral blood, sampled 180 days after TCRalphabeta/CD19-depleted stem cell transplant. All receptors derive from a male patient aged 2 to 9 who had a stem cell transplant for chronic granulomatous disease, so the T cells may come from the graft donor. Both conserved end residues are part of each CDR3. A D gene is named only where the DNA matches it firmly. The size field is filled for only some rows; it gives once, few, many or a size class.

size	V	J	length	D	DNA	CDR3
many	TRBV29-1	TRBJ2-7	13	-	TGCAGCGTAGTGGACCCGATTAGCTACGAGCAGTACTTC	CSVVDPISYEQYF
many	TRBV5-1	TRBJ2-1	15	TRBD2	TGCGCCAGCAGCTTGAGTCTAGCGGGTTACAATGAGCAGTTCTTC	CASSLSLAGYNEQFF
many	TRBV9	TRBJ1-5	14	-	TGTGCCAGCAGCCCTGGCAGGGGTGATCAGCCCCAGCATTTT	CASSPGRGDQPQHF
few	TRBV19	TRBJ2-1	15	TRBD1	TGTGCCAGTACCTGGGACAGGGGGTATTACAATGAGCAGTTCTTC	CASTWDRGYYNEQFF
many	TRBV15	TRBJ2-5	14	TRBD1	TGTGCCACCAGCAGAGGGACAGGACAAGAGACCCAGTACTTC	CATSRGTGQETQYF
-	TRBV5-4	TRBJ2-7	16	TRBD2	TGTGCCAGCAGCTGGAGCGGGGGGCCGATAGCCTACGAGCAGTACTTC	CASSWSGGPIAYEQYF
many	TRBV20-1	TRBJ2-2	14	-	TGCAGTGCTAGACCTACAGGTGTAACCGGGGAGCTGTTTTTT	CSARPTGVTGELFF
many	TRBV7-3	TRBJ2-3	14	TRBD2	TGTGCCAGCAGCTTAGCGGGGGGTTCCGATACGCAGTATTTT	CASSLAGGSDTQYF
many	TRBV12-3/TRBV12-4	TRBJ2-3	13	-	TGTGCCAGCAGCGGGACCTCACTGGATACGCAGTATTTT	CASSGTSLDTQYF
many	TRBV28	TRBJ1-1	12	-	TGTGCCAGCAGTATCAGACGGCCTGAAGCTTTCTTT	CASSIRRPEAFF
many	TRBV7-3	TRBJ2-2	17	-	TGTGCCAGCAGCTTATCGAAGGGACGACCGAACACCGGGGAGCTGTTTTTT	CASSLSKGRPNTGELFF
-	TRBV27	TRBJ2-7	19	-	TGTGCCAGCAGTTTAGCTCGACAGGTGAGGGGGTTGCTCTACTACGAGCAGTACTTC	CASSLARQVRGLLYYEQYF
many	TRBV27	TRBJ2-5	15	TRBD2	TGTGCCAGCAGTACCCGGACTAGCGGAAAAGAGACCCAGTACTTC	CASSTRTSGKETQYF
-	TRBV4-2	TRBJ2-2	17	TRBD2	TGTGCCAGCAGCCCAGGGACTAGCGGGGGACCCACCGGGGAGCTGTTTTTT	CASSPGTSGGPTGELFF
many	TRBV5-1	TRBJ1-6	14	TRBD1	TGCGCCAGCAGCGATGACAGGGGCACTTCACCCCTCCACTTT	CASSDDRGTSPLHF
many	TRBV12-3/TRBV12-4	TRBJ2-5	13	-	TGTGCCAGCAGTTCTACTCGACAAGAGACCCAGTACTTC	CASSSTRQETQYF
many	TRBV5-1	TRBJ2-5	12	-	TGCGCCAGCAGCCCAATCGGAGCGACCCAGTACTTC	CASSPIGATQYF
many	TRBV5-5	TRBJ2-7	13	-	TGTGCCAGCAGCCGGACGGTTCCCTACGAGCAGTACTTC	CASSRTVPYEQYF
-	TRBV2	TRBJ1-4	19	TRBD1	TGTGCCATCTGCCAAAGTGCCGGGACAGGGAGAACAACTAATGAAAAACTGTTTTTT	CAICQSAGTGRTTNEKLFF
-	TRBV6-2/TRBV6-3	TRBJ2-5	14	TRBD1	TGTGCCAGCAGGGCGGACAGGATTCAAGAGACCCAGTACTTC	CASRADRIQETQYF
many	TRBV21-1	TRBJ2-3	17	-	TGTGCCAGCAGCATTCTAGCGGGAGGGCTCTGCACAGATACGCAGTATTTT	CASSILAGGLCTDTQYF
many	TRBV28	TRBJ2-7	15	-	TGTGCCAGCAGTTTCCGGGCCCGCGCTCCCTACGAGCAGTACTTC	CASSFRARAPYEQYF
many	TRBV29-1	TRBJ2-2	14	TRBD2	TGCAGCGTGGGGGGACTAACGAACACCGGGGAGCTGTTTTTT	CSVGGLTNTGELFF
few	TRBV18	TRBJ2-1	16	-	TGTGCCAGCTCACCACTCTCAACGGGGCCTCACAATGAGCAGTTCTTC	CASSPLSTGPHNEQFF
many	TRBV9	TRBJ2-3	15	-	TGTGCCAGCAGCCGAACCAGGACAAAAACAGATACGCAGTATTTT	CASSRTRTKTDTQYF
many	TRBV11-2	TRBJ2-2	14	-	TGTGCCAGCAGCTTAAACCTAAACACCGGGGAGCTGTTTTTT	CASSLNLNTGELFF
many	TRBV11-2	TRBJ2-1	16	TRBD2	TGTGCCAGCAGCTCAACTAGCGGGACTACCTACAATGAGCAGTTCTTC	CASSSTSGTTYNEQFF
many	TRBV5-1	TRBJ2-1	19	-	TGCGCCAGCAGCTTGACGGACAGCCCCGATACTATGATCTACAATGAGCAGTTCTTC	CASSLTDSPDTMIYNEQFF
many	TRBV29-1	TRBJ2-3	13	-	TGCAGCGTGGCCCAGACCGGCACAGATACGCAGTATTTT	CSVAQTGTDTQYF
many	TRBV12-3/TRBV12-4	TRBJ2-7	14	-	TGTGCCAGCAGTTTAGGGCTGATACCCTACGAGCAGTACTTC	CASSLGLIPYEQYF
many	TRBV5-1	TRBJ2-2	15	TRBD2	TGCGCCACCAGTAGCGGGGGAAGGTACACCGGGGAGCTGTTTTTT	CATSSGGRYTGELFF
many	TRBV20-1	TRBJ2-7	14	-	TGCAGTGCTAGAGACTGGTTGGGTAGCTACGAGCAGTACTTC	CSARDWLGSYEQYF
many	TRBV6-2/TRBV6-3	TRBJ1-1	16	TRBD1	TGTGCCAGCAGTACCCGGGACAGGGGGCTTAGGACTGAAGCTTTCTTT	CASSTRDRGLRTEAFF
many	TRBV20-1	TRBJ1-1	14	-	TGCAGTGCTAGTAGGACAGCGGGAAACACTGAAGCTTTCTTT	CSASRTAGNTEAFF
few	TRBV14	TRBJ1-1	17	TRBD1	TGTGCCAGCAGCCACGGCTGGGACAGAAGGATGAACACTGAAGCTTTCTTT	CASSHGWDRRMNTEAFF
many	TRBV27	TRBJ1-6	16	TRBD1	TGTGCCAGCAGTTTCTTTGGGACAGCGAGGGGTTCACCCCTCCACTTT	CASSFFGTARGSPLHF
many	TRBV28	TRBJ1-5	13	-	TGTGCCAGCAGAGCCTTTATCAATCAGCCCCAGCATTTT	CASRAFINQPQHF
many	TRBV28	TRBJ2-1	17	TRBD2	TGTGCCAGCAGTTTATATGGGACTAAGAGCTCCTACAATGAGCAGTTCTTC	CASSLYGTKSSYNEQFF
many	TRBV7-8	TRBJ2-5	17	TRBD2	TGTGCCAGCAGCCGCGGACTAGCGGGAGGGCCGGGAGAGACCCAGTACTTC	CASSRGLAGGPGETQYF
many	TRBV12-3/TRBV12-4	TRBJ2-6	16	TRBD1	TGTGCCAGCACCCCGGGACAGCGCTCTGGGGCCAACGTCCTGACTTTC	CASTPGQRSGANVLTF
many	TRBV6-2/TRBV6-3	TRBJ2-2	15	-	TGTGCCAGCAGCCGCAGTGATCAGGATACCGGGGAGCTGTTTTTT	CASSRSDQDTGELFF
many	TRBV28	TRBJ1-2	16	-	TGTGCCAGCAGTTTATCGGGGGGGGTGGAACGCTATGGCTACACCTTC	CASSLSGGVERYGYTF
many	TRBV29-1	TRBJ2-3	15	TRBD1	TGCAGCGTTGGGGCGGACAGGATTCAAACAGATACGCAGTATTTT	CSVGADRIQTDTQYF
many	TRBV5-1	TRBJ2-1	16	TRBD1	TGCGCCAGCAGCCTCGAAACCGGGACAGGGGTTAATGAGCAGTTCTTC	CASSLETGTGVNEQFF
many	TRBV29-1	TRBJ2-5	14	-	TGCAGCGTTGCCCAACCGCGGCCGTTTGTGGGCCAGTACTTC	CSVAQPRPFVGQYF